This T cell receptor (beta chain) originates from a study of memory CD4+ T cells and cytomegalovirus serostatus. The sort gate was single viable CD3+CD4+CD8-CD45RO+ cells for memory CD4+ T cells. Profiling relied on immunoSEQ multiplex PCR, and the TCRdb table lists in-frame clones only, not all of them. The table shows some 44,000 clones, with less than 85% occurring only once. This clone was picked up a small number of times. V trimming: 1 base; J trimming: 4 bases; junction bases outside the gene matches: 4. The CDR3 spans 15 residues. Germline V lookup: CDR1 PRHDT, CDR2 FYEKMQ (reference sequence).

This sequence was found in an adult in good health and CMV-seronegative. The sample was memory CD4+ T cells from blood. The chain has TRBV13 and TRBJ1-2, with 9 bases matching TRBD1. The CDR3 spells CASSLVGDRAYGYTF. The CDR3 DNA reads as TGTGCCAGCAGCTTAGTGGGGGACAGGGCCTATGGCTACACCTTC.